This T cell receptor (beta chain) was sequenced during a study of siplizumab effects on memory and regulatory T cells. Whole-study findings and limits: Researchers did not confirm the suppressive function of proliferating Tregs from siplizumab cultures. In controls, about 28% of mappable alloreactive CD4+ clones were Treg-derived on average, versus around 70% with siplizumab. In unstimulated cells, naive T cells appeared more diverse than memory T cells and seemed major alloresponse contributors.

TCR templates, 80,000 to 100,000 per sample, were assayed. Profiling relied on immunoSEQ multiplex PCR, and the TCRdb table lists in-frame clones only, not all of them. Of tens of thousands of clones listed, approximately 95% are singletons. Concerning this clone: Its specificity is not known. A read error may account for a junction end that differs from germline.

Sequenced sample: non-Treg CD4+ T cells sorted from blood. This receptor was identified in a human donor in good health.

CDR3 coding DNA: TGTGCCAGCAGGTCCCCGGGACTAGCCACAAACATTCAGTACTTC. Its protein product is CASRSPGLATNIQYF. The chain links TRBV7-9 to TRBJ2-4, with 9 bases that match TRBD2. The CDR3 has 15 amino acids. Germline CDR1 and CDR2: SEHNR and FQNEAQ (reference sequence).